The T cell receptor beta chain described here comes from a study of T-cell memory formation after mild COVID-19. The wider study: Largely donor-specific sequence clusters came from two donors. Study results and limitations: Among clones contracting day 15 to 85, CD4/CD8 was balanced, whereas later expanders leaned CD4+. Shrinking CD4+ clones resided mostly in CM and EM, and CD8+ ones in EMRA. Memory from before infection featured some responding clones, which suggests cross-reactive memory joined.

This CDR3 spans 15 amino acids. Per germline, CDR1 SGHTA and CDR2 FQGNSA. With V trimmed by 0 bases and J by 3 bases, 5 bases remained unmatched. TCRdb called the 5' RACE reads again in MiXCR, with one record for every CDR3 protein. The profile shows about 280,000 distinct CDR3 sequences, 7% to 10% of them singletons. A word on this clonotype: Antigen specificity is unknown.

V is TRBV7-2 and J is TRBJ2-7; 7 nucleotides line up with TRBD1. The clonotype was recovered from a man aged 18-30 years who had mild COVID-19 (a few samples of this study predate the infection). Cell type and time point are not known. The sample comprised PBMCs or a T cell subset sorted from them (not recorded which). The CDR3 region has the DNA TGTGCCAGCAGCTTAGCCGTGACAGGGTTCTACGAGCAGTACTTC. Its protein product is CASSLAVTGFYEQYF. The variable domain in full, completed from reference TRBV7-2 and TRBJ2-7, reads GAGVSQSPSNKVTEKGKDVELRCDPISGHTALYWYRQSLGQGLEFLIYFQGNSAPDKSGLPSDRFSAERTGGSVSTLTIQRTQQEDSAVYLCASSLAVTGFYEQYFGPGTRLTVT.